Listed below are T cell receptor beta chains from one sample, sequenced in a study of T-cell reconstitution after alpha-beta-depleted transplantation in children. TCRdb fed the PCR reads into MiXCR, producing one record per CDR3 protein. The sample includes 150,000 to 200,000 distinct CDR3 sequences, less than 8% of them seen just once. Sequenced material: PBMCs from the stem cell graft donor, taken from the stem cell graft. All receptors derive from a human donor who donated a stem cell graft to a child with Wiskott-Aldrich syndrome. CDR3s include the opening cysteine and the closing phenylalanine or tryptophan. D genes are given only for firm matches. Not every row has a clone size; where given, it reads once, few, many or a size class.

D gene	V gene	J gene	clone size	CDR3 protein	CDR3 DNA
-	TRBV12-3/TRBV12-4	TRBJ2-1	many	CASRLRYDNEQFF	TGTGCCAGCAGGCTCCGGTACGACAATGAGCAGTTCTTC
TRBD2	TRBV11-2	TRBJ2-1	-	CASSGGSFQDEQFF	TGTGCCAGTTCCGGGGGGTCCTTTCAGGATGAGCAGTTCTTC
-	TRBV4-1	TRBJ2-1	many	CASSLLDYNEQFF	TGCGCCAGCAGCCTGTTGGATTACAATGAGCAGTTCTTC
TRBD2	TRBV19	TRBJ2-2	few	CASSPLAGGATGELFF	TGTGCCAGTAGCCCTTTAGCGGGAGGGGCCACCGGGGAGCTGTTTTTT
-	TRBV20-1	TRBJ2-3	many	CSARSGLEGGQYF	TGCAGTGCTCGGAGCGGGCTCGAAGGAGGGCAGTATTTT
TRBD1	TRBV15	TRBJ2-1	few	CATSRDYPGQGYNEQFF	TGTGCCACCAGCAGAGATTACCCGGGACAGGGGTACAATGAGCAGTTCTTC
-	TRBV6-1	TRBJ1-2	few	CASNKIRQEIYGYTF	TGTGCCAGCAACAAGATTAGGCAGGAGATCTATGGCTACACCTTC
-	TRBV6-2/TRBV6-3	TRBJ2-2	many	CASSPRGGTGELFF	TGTGCCAGCAGTCCCCGTGGGGGGACCGGGGAGCTGTTTTTT
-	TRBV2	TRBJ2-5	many	CASNGQYQETQYF	TGTGCCAGCAACGGACAGTACCAAGAGACCCAGTACTTC
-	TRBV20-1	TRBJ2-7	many	CSARGTAYEQYF	TGCAGTGCTAGAGGGACAGCTTACGAGCAGTACTTC
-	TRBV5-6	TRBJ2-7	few	CASRRSGTVPYEQYF	TGTGCCAGCAGGCGTTCCGGGACCGTACCCTACGAGCAGTACTTC
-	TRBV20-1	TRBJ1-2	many	CSARDQWGPVYGYTF	TGCAGTGCTAGAGATCAATGGGGGCCGGTCTATGGCTACACCTTC
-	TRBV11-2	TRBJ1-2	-	CASSLGRALSDYGYTF	TGTGCCAGCAGCTTGGGCAGGGCCCTCTCCGATTATGGCTACACCTTC
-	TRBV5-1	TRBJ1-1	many	CASSLSRMNTEAFF	TGCGCCAGCAGCTTGTCACGGATGAACACTGAAGCTTTCTTT
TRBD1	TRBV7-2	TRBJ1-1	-	CASSLQPGTDTEAFF	TGTGCCAGCAGCCTACAACCCGGGACAGATACTGAAGCTTTCTTT
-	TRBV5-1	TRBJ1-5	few	CASSAGRGRPQHF	TGCGCCAGCAGCGCCGGCCGGGGACGGCCCCAGCATTTT
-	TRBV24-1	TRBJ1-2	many	CATRSGTEGYTF	TGTGCCACCAGATCCGGGACGGAAGGCTACACCTTC
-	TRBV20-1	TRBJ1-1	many	CSATRQPMNTEAFF	TGCAGTGCCACGAGACAGCCGATGAACACTGAAGCTTTCTTT
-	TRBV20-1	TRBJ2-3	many	CSARDRGPVVDTQYF	TGCAGTGCTAGAGATCGAGGGCCCGTGGTAGATACGCAGTATTTT
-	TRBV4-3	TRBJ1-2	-	CASSQSTYGYTF	TGCGCCAGCAGCCAATCCACATATGGCTACACCTTC
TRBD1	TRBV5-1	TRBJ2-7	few	CASSPNAGTGTYEQYF	TGCGCCAGCAGCCCGAACGCCGGGACAGGGACCTACGAGCAGTACTTC
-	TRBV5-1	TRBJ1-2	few	CASSLIGEANYGYTF	TGCGCCAGCAGCTTGATCGGGGAGGCTAACTATGGCTACACCTTC
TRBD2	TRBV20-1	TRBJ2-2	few	CCAPRYLAGVSGELFF	TGCTGTGCTCCCCGGTATTTAGCGGGAGTATCCGGGGAGCTGTTTTTT
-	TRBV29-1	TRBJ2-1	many	CSAPSGASVEQFF	TGCAGCGCCCCGTCGGGGGCCTCCGTAGAGCAGTTCTTC
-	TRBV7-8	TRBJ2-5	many	CASRAPFQETQYF	TGTGCCAGCCGGGCGCCTTTTCAAGAGACCCAGTACTTC
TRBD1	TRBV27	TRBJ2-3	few	CASSPPRQGTSTDTQYF	TGTGCCAGCAGTCCTCCCCGACAGGGGACTAGCACAGATACGCAGTATTTT
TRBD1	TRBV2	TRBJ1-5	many	CASSESGRGLNQPQHF	TGTGCCAGCAGTGAATCTGGCAGGGGGCTCAATCAGCCCCAGCATTTT
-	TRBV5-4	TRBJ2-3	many	CAAGGLPDTQYF	TGTGCCGCCGGAGGCCTGCCAGATACGCAGTATTTT